The following is a T cell receptor (beta chain) sequence with its context. The data were taken from a study of control samples from healthy donors and cancer patients. Germline lookup yields CDR1 LGHNA and CDR2 YNFKEQ. V shed 1 base and J shed 3 bases, with 10 bases lying between them. The CDR3 contains 14 residues. Sequencing used immunoSEQ multiplex PCR; TCRdb keeps in-frame clones, though not all of them. The data hold about 160,000 clones, with over 85% observed a single time. Sequenced input: blood. V and J are TRBV4-2 and TRBJ2-7, with D tentatively TRBD2 (5 bases). This TCR was sampled from a man aged 25-45 years in good health. CDR3 nucleotide sequence: TGTGCCAGCAGCCAAGGAAGAGGGATCTACGAGCAGTACTTC. Translating gives CASSQGRGIYEQYF.